This T cell receptor beta chain stems from a study of T cell responses to AZD1222 COVID-19 vaccine. Study-level points and caveats: A rise in Spike-specific TCR breadth and depth followed two AZD1222 doses. Donors were chiefly white British, with a greater number of females, and clonal diversity was perhaps underestimated.

To note about this clone: Antigen: not known.

This CDR3 spans 14 amino acids. Germline loops: CDR1 SGHDN, CDR2 FVKESK. Losses at the gene ends were 4 bases for V and 4 bases for J; bases not matched to a gene: 3. Repertoires were generated with immunoSEQ multiplex PCR, while TCRdb's copy carries only in-frame clones and drops some. The sample records 110,000 to 150,000 clones, under 95% being singletons. The source of this sequence is an adult in good health. The J gene is TRBJ1-2, the V gene TRBV14; TRBD1 agrees at 10 bases. Sequenced here: peripheral blood, sampled on day 0 of AZD1222 vaccination. The CDR3 sequence: CASSLGQGSYGYTF. The CDR3 DNA reads TGTGCCAGCAGCCTGGGACAGGGGAGCTATGGCTACACCTTC.